The 27 T cell receptor beta chains listed next were all sequenced from one sample in a study of control samples from healthy donors and cancer patients (TCRdb year 2020). Library construction relied on the immunoSEQ multiplex PCR assay. Held by TCRdb, this immuneACCESS table contains in-frame sequences only and omits some clones. Under half of the omission traces to an unresolved V gene where checked; the cause of the rest is unknown. Recorded for this sample are about 130,000 clones; more than 80% of them occurred a single time. 2% to 3% of the sample is held by the ten biggest clonotypes. Sequences were obtained from blood. The receptors originated from a man between 35 and 55 years old in good health.

The chain joins TRBV27 to TRBJ1-2; possible D gene TRBD1, 6 bases. CDR1 MNHEY and CDR2 SMNVEV come from the germline V gene (reference sequence). The CDR3 has 15 amino acids. V lost 2 bases and J lost 2, with 12 bases in between. CDR3 sequence (DNA): TGTGCCAGCAGTTTACGGGGGGGGGCGAACTATGGCTACACCTTC. Translation gives CASSLRGGANYGYTF.

This chain joins TRBV30 and TRBJ1-5; D remains unclear. The CDR3 is 13 residues long. Germline V gene sequence: CDR1 GTSNPN, CDR2 SVGIG (reference sequence). Trimming left V 0 bases short and J 4 bases short, with 7 bases between. For the CDR3, the DNA is TGTGCCTGGAGTGTGGCAGGAAATCAGCCCCAGCATTTT. It yields the protein CAWSVAGNQPQHF.

The genes are TRBV7-9 and TRBJ2-7, with D uncertain. Germline V gene data show CDR1 as SEHNR and CDR2 as FQNEAQ (reference sequence). Trimming took 4 bases from V and 5 from J, leaving 6 bases between them. The CDR3 extends over 11 amino acids. CDR3 in amino acids: CASSSDNEQYF. The CDR3 DNA is TGTGCCAGCAGCTCAGATAACGAGCAGTACTTC.

CDR3 nucleotide sequence: TGTGCCAGCTCACCACCGAGGGGGGTCAATGAAGCTTTCTTT. This encodes CASSPPRGVNEAFF. This rearrangement joins TRBV18 to TRBJ1-1; D might be TRBD1 (6 bases). The V gene lost 0 bases and the J gene lost 7 bases, with 12 bases spanning the gap. Per germline, CDR1 KGHSH and CDR2 LQKENI. The CDR3 has 14 residues.

The chain couples TRBV5-1 to TRBJ1-1; possibly TRBD1 for D (5 bases). Between the trimmed V and J ends, which lost 2 bases and 0 bases, there was a span of 11 bases. Looked up from germline, CDR1 is SGHRS and CDR2 is YFSETQ. The CDR3 runs 15 residues. The CDR3: CASSLRGDLNTEAFF. CDR3 DNA: TGCGCCAGCAGCTTACGGGGGGATCTGAACACTGAAGCTTTCTTT.

This clone has only a few counts. The chain recombines TRBV6-5 with TRBJ2-5, with 7 bases matching TRBD2. CDR1 MNHEY and CDR2 SVGAGI come from the germline V gene. The CDR3 sequence is 13 residues long. V trimming: 9 bases; J trimming: 7 bases; junction bases outside the gene matches: 11. This CDR3 reads CARGRRGSGTQYF. The CDR3 DNA sequence: TGTGCCAGGGGCCGGCGGGGGTCCGGGACCCAGTACTTC.

In nucleotides, the CDR3 is TGCGCCAGCAGTGAGGAAACCTTGGATCCCCAGCATTTT. Its protein is CASSEETLDPQHF. This chain uses TRBV10-1 with TRBJ1-5; D not certain. The germline V gene has CDR1 WNHNN and CDR2 SYGVQD (reference sequence). The CDR3 consists of 13 residues. V was shortened by 2 bases and J by 10 bases, with 12 bases between the two germline ends.

This clone was seen just once. The chain links TRBV11-2 to TRBJ2-1, with 10 nucleotides matching TRBD2. The CDR3 runs 15 residues. V trimming: 6 bases; J trimming: 5 bases; junction bases outside the gene matches: 7. Germline CDR1 reads SGHAT; CDR2 reads FQNNGV. DNA for the CDR3: TGTGCCAGCAGTCGTGGTACTAGCGGGGACAATGAGCAGTTCTTC. It yields the protein CASSRGTSGDNEQFF.

This chain links TRBV30 with TRBJ2-5; 8 positions agree with TRBD2. Germline V gene sequence: CDR1 GTSNPN, CDR2 SVGIG (reference sequence). J was trimmed by 3 bases and V by 2 bases; bases with no gene match: 8. The CDR3 covers 15 residues. The CDR3 nucleotides read TGTGCCTGGAGTTTGACAGCGGGGGTGAAAGAGACCCAGTACTTC. It is translated as CAWSLTAGVKETQYF.

In this sample, this clone turned up once. The chain is built from TRBV7-8 and TRBJ1-4; 8 bases match TRBD1. Germline CDR1 and CDR2: SGHVS and FQNEAQ. This CDR3 has 15 residues. V lost 3 bases, J lost 6 bases, and 6 bases stayed unmatched. Here the CDR3 DNA reads TGTGCCAGCAGCTTGAGGACAGGGCGAGATGAAAAACTGTTTTTT. This sequence encodes CASSLRTGRDEKLFF. Using reference TRBV7-8 and TRBJ1-4 for the parts outside the CDR3, the full variable domain is GAGVSQSPRYKVAKRGQDVALRCDPISGHVSLFWYQQALGQGPEFLTYFQNEAQLDKSGLPSDRFFAERPEGSVSTLKIQRTQQEDSAVYLCASSLRTGRDEKLFFGSGTQLSVL.

The chain carries TRBV7-8 and TRBJ2-3, with 9 bases matching TRBD2. V shed 7 bases and J 6 bases; nucleotides not matched to a gene: 14. This CDR3 has 16 amino acids. Germline CDR1 reads SGHVS; CDR2 reads FQNEAQ. The CDR3 DNA sequence: TGTGCCAGCAAGGAAATAGGCGGGGGGGCGGGTGATACGCAGTATTTT. It codes for CASKEIGGGAGDTQYF.

The gene calls are TRBV11-2 and TRBJ2-7; the match to TRBD2 covers 14 bases. The V gene's germline CDR1 is SGHAT and CDR2 FQNNGV. Trimming at V came to 6 bases and at J to 3 bases, leaving 7 bases not matched to a gene. The CDR3 runs to 16 residues. CDR3 sequence (DNA): TGTGCCAGCAGTCGGGGACTAGCGGGGGTAGGCTACGAGCAGTACTTC. It yields the protein CASSRGLAGVGYEQYF.

The chain has TRBV7-3 and TRBJ2-7; 7 nucleotides agree with TRBD1. In germline, CDR1 is SGHTA, CDR2 FQGTGA. CDR3 length equals 13 residues. Trimming at V came to 3 bases and at J to 3 bases, leaving 2 bases not matched to a gene. CDR3 bases: TGTGCCAGCAGCTTCGCAGGGGGCTACGAGCAGTACTTC. Encoded protein: CASSFAGGYEQYF.

The chain has TRBV15 and TRBJ1-5; D remains ambiguous. The germline V gene has CDR1 LNHNV and CDR2 YYDKDF (reference sequence). This CDR3 region has 14 residues. V was clipped by 1 base and J by 1 base, with 5 bases between them. This chain's CDR3 is CATSRGRSNQPQHF. CDR3 nucleotides: TGTGCCACCAGCAGAGGGAGGAGCAATCAGCCCCAGCATTTT.

V usage is TRBV19 and J usage is TRBJ2-3; the match to TRBD2 covers 14 bases. Germline lookup yields CDR1 LNHDA and CDR2 SQIVND (reference sequence). The trim removed 5 bases at V and 4 bases at J, leaving 8 bases unmatched. CDR3 length: 17 amino acids. Here the CDR3 DNA reads TGTGCCAGTAGTGCGGGGACTAGCGGGGGTCGGGCAGATACGCAGTATTTT. It specifies CASSAGTSGGRADTQYF.

The chain uses TRBV3-1 (or the pseudogene TRBV3-2) and TRBJ1-5; no definite D call. This CDR3 contains 15 residues. Between the trimmed V and J ends, which lost 1 base and 1 base, there was a span of 8 bases. Germline V gives CDR1 LGHDT, CDR2 YNNKEL (reference sequence). The CDR3 nucleotides are TGTGCCAGCAGCCAAGCGTTCGGGAGCAATCAGCCCCAGCATTTT. Translated, it gives CASSQAFGSNQPQHF.

The V call is TRBV29-1, the J call TRBJ1-2; D possibly corresponds to TRBD1 (5 bases). The CDR3 has 12 residues. CDR1 and CDR2 (germline): SQVTM, ANQGSEA. With 7 bases removed from V and 1 base from J, the gap between germline ends came to 10 bases. CDR3 in amino acids: CSAGDSNYGYTF. DNA for the CDR3: TGCAGCGCTGGAGACAGTAACTATGGCTACACCTTC.

This clone was recorded once. The chain is built from TRBV6-5 and TRBJ2-1, with D perhaps matching TRBD2 (6 bases). There are 14 residues in the CDR3. Germline lookup yields CDR1 MNHEY and CDR2 SVGAGI. V dropped 7 bases and J dropped 10 bases, with 20 bases sitting between them. CDR3 sequence (DNA): TGTGCCAGCACCGTCCCGGGCGGGGTACGGGAGCAGTTCTTC. As protein: CASTVPGGVREQFF.

The rearrangement links TRBV7-6 to TRBJ1-3; 8 bases line up with TRBD1. There are 19 residues in the CDR3. The J segment lost 2 bases and the V segment lost 4 bases, leaving 16 bases of the junction unmatched. Looked up from germline, CDR1 is SGHVS and CDR2 is FNYEAQ. CDR3 region: CASSSDSTQGAYPGNTIYF. The CDR3 DNA reads TGTGCCAGCAGCTCAGACTCCACCCAGGGGGCCTACCCTGGAAACACCATATATTTT.

This chain links TRBV6-1 with TRBJ1-1; no firm D call. The CDR3 is made up of 15 amino acids. The V and J ends lost 1 base and 0 bases respectively, with 9 bases between them. Germline CDR1 and CDR2: MNHNS and SASEGT. For the CDR3, the DNA is TGTGCCAGCAGTGAAGTGGCAAACCTGAACACTGAAGCTTTCTTT. This translates into CASSEVANLNTEAFF.

This chain uses TRBV11-2 with TRBJ1-3; D is ambiguous. This CDR3 has 16 amino acids. Germline loops: CDR1 SGHAT, CDR2 FQNNGV. Trimming left V 3 bases short and J 0 bases short, with 12 bases between. The CDR3 region is CASSLLGASSGNTIYF. DNA for the CDR3: TGTGCCAGCAGCTTGCTGGGAGCGAGCTCTGGAAACACCATATATTTT.

The rearrangement uses TRBV3-1 (or the pseudogene TRBV3-2) and TRBJ2-1, with TRBD2 matching 15 bases. Germline V lookup: CDR1 LGHDT, CDR2 YNNKEL (reference sequence). The trim removed 4 bases at V and 1 base at J, leaving 2 bases unmatched. The CDR3 consists of 17 residues. The CDR3 DNA reads as TGTGCCAGCAGCCCTGGGACTAGCGGGGGGTCCTACAATGAGCAGTTCTTC. It encodes CASSPGTSGGSYNEQFF.

CDR3 in amino acids: CASRSTGASGGAYEQYF. As DNA, the CDR3 is TGCGCCAGTCGGTCGACAGGGGCTAGCGGGGGGGCCTACGAGCAGTACTTC. The chain recombines TRBV10-2 with TRBJ2-7; TRBD2 matches at 12 bases. The germline V gene encodes CDR1 WSHSY and CDR2 SAAADI. The CDR3 is 17 amino acids. Germline trimming cut 9 bases from V and 2 bases from J; bases unmatched to any gene: 14.

The chain links TRBV7-9 to TRBJ1-2; 7 bases are a match to TRBD1. Germline V gene sequence: CDR1 SEHNR, CDR2 FQNEAQ (reference sequence). The CDR3 is made up of 13 amino acids. Trimming took 5 bases from V and 6 from J; bases not matched to a gene: 6. The CDR3 sequence: CASSAGQINGYTF. CDR3 DNA sequence: TGTGCCAGCAGCGCGGGACAGATAAATGGCTACACCTTC.

This clone showed up just a few times. The chain carries TRBV6-2 or TRBV6-3 and TRBJ1-2; tentative D call: TRBD1 (6 bases). Between the trimmed V and J ends, which lost 5 bases and 3 bases, there was a span of 10 bases. Per the germline V gene, CDR1 is MNHEY and CDR2 is SVGEGT. This CDR3 region has 13 residues. CDR3 nucleotide sequence: TGTGCCAGCAGTAGAAGGGGGGACTATGGCTACACCTTC. This codes for CASSRRGDYGYTF.

This sequence joins TRBV7-2 and TRBJ1-5; tentatively, D is TRBD1 (6 bases). The CDR3 runs 16 residues. Per germline, CDR1 SGHTA and CDR2 FQGNSA. Trimming took off 1 base at V and 6 bases at J, with 16 bases between the two ends. CDR3 sequence reads: CASSLGYRAGSQPQHF. CDR3 DNA sequence: TGTGCCAGCAGCTTAGGATACAGGGCTGGGAGTCAGCCCCAGCATTTT.

The V and J genes are TRBV7-8 and TRBJ2-1, with D perhaps being TRBD1 or TRBD2 (6 bases each). From germline, CDR1 is SGHVS and CDR2 FQNEAQ. The CDR3 runs to 14 residues. Trimming pared 5 bases from V and 9 bases from J, leaving 17 bases between. CDR3 bases: TGTGCCAGCAGCAAAAGTACACAGGGACTTGAGCAGTTCTTC. Its protein is CASSKSTQGLEQFF.